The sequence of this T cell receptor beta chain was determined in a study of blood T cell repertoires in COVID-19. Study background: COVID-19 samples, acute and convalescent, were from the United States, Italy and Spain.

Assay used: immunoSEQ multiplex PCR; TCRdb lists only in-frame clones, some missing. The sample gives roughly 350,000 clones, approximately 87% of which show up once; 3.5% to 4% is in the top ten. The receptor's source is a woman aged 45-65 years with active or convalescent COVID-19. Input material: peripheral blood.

The CDR3 sequence: CASSQAAYVDTQYF. As DNA, the CDR3 is TGCGCCAGCAGCCAAGCTGCGTACGTAGATACGCAGTATTTT. This chain connects TRBV4-3 to TRBJ2-3; D call uncertain. The CDR3 has 14 amino acids. Germline CDR1 is LGHNA and CDR2 is YSLEER. Trimming cost V 1 base and J 5 bases, with 10 bases left between them.